The clone carrying this T cell receptor beta chain was seen once. This sample is part of a study of cytomegalovirus exposure and HLA in healthy donors. The primer mix had 60 Vbeta and 13 Jbeta primers. Generated by immunoSEQ multiplex PCR, the TCRdb table keeps only in-frame clones and is missing some. Among more than 95,000 clones listed, about 80% were seen once. Sequencing input: PBMCs. This receptor was taken from a middle-aged woman in good health and CMV-seronegative.

The CDR3 sequence: CASSLRRWPSSYEQYF. The CDR3 region has the DNA TGTGCCAGCAGTTTGAGGAGGTGGCCGAGCTCCTACGAGCAGTACTTC. This sequence joins TRBV28 and TRBJ2-7; tentative D call: TRBD2 (5 bases). Trimming left V 3 bases short and J 0 bases short, with 15 bases between. The CDR3 spans 16 residues. Germline V CDR1 and CDR2: MDHEN, SYDVKM.